This T cell receptor beta chain was profiled in a study of cytomegalovirus exposure and HLA in healthy donors. Whole-study context: Of some 400 genotyped donors, roughly 81% grouped in the Caucasian-associated ancestry cluster.

Concerning this clone itself: Its antigen is unidentified.

Primers: 60 Vbeta forward and 13 Jbeta reverse. In the authors' methods: Later analysis identified around 85 million unique TCR beta chains, approximately 11 million shared. Only in-frame clones appear in the TCRdb table, and some are missing; sequencing was by immunoSEQ multiplex PCR. The D gene and trimming were derived from the DNA, and the V and J assignments and clone size from that table. The table has around 150,000 clones, about 70% seen once. V was trimmed by 7 bases and J by 2 bases, leaving 11 bases between them. CDR1 and CDR2 from the germline V gene are LNHDA and SQIVND (reference sequence). CDR3 length: 13 amino acids. Findings and caveats of the study: Associated with cytomegalovirus, according to the listing, were around 160 TCR beta chains. In a later analysis, TCR beta V- and J-gene trimming showed a link to a missense DCLRE1C variant.

The sequenced material came from PBMCs. The genes are TRBV19 and TRBJ1-2; D is unresolved. The sequence came from a man in his thirties or forties in good health and CMV-seropositive. The CDR3 is CASTGLFNYGYTF. CDR3 DNA: TGTGCCAGTACCGGACTGTTCAACTATGGCTACACCTTC.